The 2 T cell receptor beta chains below come from one sample, sequenced in a study of memory CD4+ T cells and cytomegalovirus serostatus. Generated by immunoSEQ multiplex PCR, the TCRdb table keeps only in-frame clones and is missing some. Of tens of thousands of clones listed, just over 75% are singletons. The sort gate was single viable CD3+CD4+CD8-CD45RO+ cells for memory CD4+ T cells. Sequenced: memory CD4+ T cells from blood. These receptors all come from an adult in good health and CMV-seronegative.

This chain joins TRBV5-1 and TRBJ1-1; D remains ambiguous. The germline CDR1 and CDR2 sequences are SGHRS and YFSETQ. V lost 0 bases to trimming and J lost 1 base, with 7 bases between them. The CDR3 is 14 residues long. The CDR3 DNA reads as TGCGCCAGCAGCTTGGTAGGCGAGAACACTGAAGCTTTCTTT. This sequence encodes CASSLVGENTEAFF.

J is TRBJ2-2 and V is TRBV11-2, with a tentative D call TRBD1 (5 bases). CDR3 length: 12 amino acids. Germline assignment: CDR1 SGHAT and CDR2 FQNNGV. In nucleotides, the CDR3 is TGTGCTACACAGGTGCACACCGGGGAGCTGTTTTTT. Amino acids: CATQVHTGELFF.